This T cell receptor (beta chain) was documented in a study of cytomegalovirus exposure and HLA in healthy donors. Study-wide findings and caveats: Within the roughly 120 validation repertoires, first-cohort TCR clusters tended to co-occur, according to a later analysis.

From germline, CDR1 is MGHRA and CDR2 YSYEKL. This CDR3 comprises 17 residues. Trimming took 3 bases from V and 4 from J, leaving 20 bases between them. With respect to this clone: Its antigen is unidentified.

Sequencing used immunoSEQ multiplex PCR; TCRdb keeps in-frame clones, though not all of them. Of roughly 330,000 clones listed, around 87% were seen once; the top ten hold 1.2%. The chain links TRBV4-1 to TRBJ2-3; D perhaps matches TRBD2 (6 bases). Sequencing was done on a sample of PBMCs. This clonotype was sampled from a woman in her twenties or thirties in good health and CMV-seropositive. This CDR3 reads CASSHSDLASSADTQYF. CDR3 sequence (DNA): TGCGCCAGCAGCCACTCCGATCTAGCGTCCTCCGCAGATACGCAGTATTTT.